The 20 T cell receptor beta chains below come from one sample, sequenced in a study of cytomegalovirus exposure and HLA in healthy donors. Both 60 Vbeta primers and 13 Jbeta primers went into the PCR. Clones were sequenced by immunoSEQ multiplex PCR, and TCRdb holds only the in-frame ones, with some missing. The profile shows roughly 200,000 clones, over 65% of them singletons. The sequencing input was PBMCs. The receptors stem from a woman in her thirties in good health and CMV-seronegative.

The gene calls are TRBV19 and TRBJ1-1; D gene uncertain. The CDR3 has 13 residues. The germline gives CDR1 LNHDA, CDR2 SQIVND (reference sequence). V was clipped by 11 bases and J by 0 bases, with 13 bases between them. The CDR3 coding sequence is TGTGCCGACCCCACGCGGCTGAACACTGAAGCTTTCTTT. Encoded protein: CADPTRLNTEAFF.

V and J are TRBV7-2 and TRBJ2-7; TRBD2 agrees at 12 bases. V trimming: 5 bases; J trimming: 5 bases; junction bases outside the gene matches: 4. Germline V lookup: CDR1 SGHTA, CDR2 FQGNSA. CDR3 length: 14 amino acids. In DNA, the CDR3 is TGTGCCAGCAGCCCCCGGACTAGCGGGAACGAGCAGTACTTC. As protein: CASSPRTSGNEQYF. The full variable domain, its missing parts supplied by reference TRBV7-2 and TRBJ2-7, is GAGVSQSPSNKVTEKGKDVELRCDPISGHTALYWYRQSLGQGLEFLIYFQGNSAPDKSGLPSDRFSAERTGGSVSTLTIQRTQQEDSAVYLCASSPRTSGNEQYFGPGTRLTVT.

This clone was detected only a few times. This chain connects TRBV14 to TRBJ1-2, with TRBD1 matching 7 bases. CDR1 and CDR2 from the germline V gene are SGHDN and FVKESK. The junction had 11 bases not matched to a gene; V was cut back by 4 bases and J by 0 bases. The CDR3 consists of 17 residues. The CDR3, as DNA: TGTGCCAGCAGCCCCTATCCGGGACAGCGCTCTAACTATGGCTACACCTTC. Its translation is CASSPYPGQRSNYGYTF.

This clone was detected a few times. The chain uses TRBV5-4 and TRBJ1-2; 11 nucleotides align to TRBD1. The length of the CDR3 is 14 residues. V lost 4 bases, J lost 7 bases, and 6 bases stayed unmatched. Germline V gene data show CDR1 as SGHNT and CDR2 as YYREEE (reference sequence). CDR3 in amino acids: CASSPPDRGLGYTF. The CDR3 DNA reads TGTGCCAGCAGCCCTCCGGACAGGGGGCTTGGCTACACCTTC.

The chain combines TRBV5-1 with TRBJ1-6; tentatively, D is TRBD1 (6 bases). The CDR3 extends over 13 amino acids. Germline V gene sequence: CDR1 SGHRS, CDR2 YFSETQ. Trimming pared 5 bases from V and 7 bases from J, leaving 10 bases between. DNA of the CDR3: TGCGCCAGCAGGCCAACAGGGAATTCACCCCTCCACTTT. As protein: CASRPTGNSPLHF.

The chain uses TRBV4-1 and TRBJ2-5; 7 positions agree with TRBD2. Trimming removed 0 bases from V and 2 bases from J; junction bases left unmatched: 0. Per germline, CDR1 MGHRA and CDR2 YSYEKL. The CDR3 has 14 residues. CDR3 sequence reads: CASSQEGGQETQYF. The CDR3 bases are TGCGCCAGCAGCCAAGAGGGGGGGCAAGAGACCCAGTACTTC.

This chain joins TRBV29-1 and TRBJ2-5, with D perhaps matching TRBD1 (5 bases). The CDR3 spans 14 residues. Between the trimmed V and J ends, which lost 0 bases and 5 bases, there was a span of 13 bases. Per the germline V gene, CDR1 is SQVTM and CDR2 is ANQGSEA. The CDR3 DNA sequence: TGCAGCGTTGAAGATGGCAGGGTGGTGGAGACCCAGTACTTC. This translates into CSVEDGRVVETQYF.

The gene calls are TRBV5-1 and TRBJ2-7, with a weak D call TRBD1 (6 bases). Germline loops: CDR1 SGHRS, CDR2 YFSETQ. The CDR3 is made up of 15 amino acids. V was cut by 0 bases and J by 4 bases, with 14 bases left in between. CDR3 coding DNA: TGCGCCAGCAGCTTGGTTCCCGGACAGAGTTACGAGCAGTACTTC. It yields the protein CASSLVPGQSYEQYF.

CDR3: CASSLYLGTGGLGYTF. In DNA, the CDR3 is TGCGCCAGCAGCTTGTACCTCGGGACAGGGGGCTTGGGCTACACCTTC. The chain uses TRBV5-1 and TRBJ1-2; TRBD1 matches at 12 bases. Germline CDR1 reads SGHRS; CDR2 reads YFSETQ. The CDR3 sequence is 16 residues long. The trim removed 1 base at V and 8 bases at J, leaving 9 bases unmatched.

J is TRBJ2-7 and V is TRBV6-1, with D perhaps matching TRBD1 (6 bases). V dropped 3 bases and J dropped 3 bases, with 15 bases sitting between them. Germline V gene sequence: CDR1 MNHNS, CDR2 SASEGT. The CDR3 sequence is 15 residues long. CDR3 sequence reads: CASSDLVDSFYEQYF. The CDR3 coding sequence is TGTGCCAGCAGTGACCTCGTGGACAGCTTCTACGAGCAGTACTTC.

The CDR3 loop reads CASSGGRAVTDTQYF. CDR3 DNA: TGCGCCAGCAGCGGTGGGAGGGCCGTCACAGATACGCAGTATTTT. This chain uses TRBV4-3 with TRBJ2-3, with TRBD2 matching 7 bases. The CDR3 has 15 amino acids. Per germline, CDR1 LGHNA and CDR2 YSLEER. The V gene end was trimmed by 5 bases and the J gene end by 2 bases; junction bases not matched to a gene: 7.

The rearrangement joins TRBV2 to TRBJ2-1; TRBD2 might be the D (6 bases). The CDR3 covers 14 residues. Germline V gene lookup returns CDR1 SNHLY and CDR2 FYNNEI. The V end was cut by 7 bases, the J end by 6 bases, with 16 bases between. This chain's CDR3 is CASKGLPVGNEQFF. The DNA for the CDR3 is TGTGCCAGCAAGGGACTCCCAGTGGGCAATGAGCAGTTCTTC.

The rearrangement links TRBV18 to TRBJ1-5, with D maybe TRBD1 (6 bases). The CDR3 covers 16 residues. In germline, CDR1 is KGHSH, CDR2 LQKENI. V was shortened by 6 bases and J by 4 bases, with 19 bases between the two germline ends. In DNA form, the CDR3 reads TGTGCCAGCTCGCGGACCCCGGACAGCCTAAATCAGCCCCAGCATTTT. Translating gives CASSRTPDSLNQPQHF.

The chain links TRBV5-4 to TRBJ1-6; TRBD1 aligns across 8 bases. The V gene end was trimmed by 0 bases and the J gene end by 9 bases; junction bases not matched to a gene: 8. Germline V CDR1 and CDR2: SGHNT, YYREEE (reference sequence). The CDR3 has 16 residues. CDR3 residues: CASSLETGVASSPLHF. The CDR3 region has the DNA TGTGCCAGCAGCTTGGAGACAGGGGTAGCGAGTTCACCCCTCCACTTT.

The chain employs TRBV5-4 and TRBJ2-7, with a weak D call TRBD2 (6 bases). Germline lookup yields CDR1 SGHNT and CDR2 YYREEE (reference sequence). The CDR3 sequence is 14 residues long. The germline V and J ends were trimmed by 1 base and 7 bases, with 15 bases remaining between them. In nucleotides, the CDR3 is TGTGCCAGCAGCTTGTCCTTCGGGGCGGGGGAGCAGTACTTC. Amino acid sequence: CASSLSFGAGEQYF.

The chain links TRBV7-9 to TRBJ2-5; D not certain. The CDR3 runs 15 residues. V lost 1 base, J lost 1 base, and 10 bases lay in between. From germline, CDR1 is SEHNR and CDR2 FQNEAQ (reference sequence). CDR3 sequence (DNA): TGTGCCAGCAGCTTAGGACGGGTCCTCCAAGAGACCCAGTACTTC. Protein: CASSLGRVLQETQYF.

This chain uses TRBV7-2 with TRBJ2-3; 14 bases line up with TRBD2. CDR3 length: 16 residues. Germline V gene sequence: CDR1 SGHTA, CDR2 FQGNSA. V shed 4 bases, J shed 10 bases, and the junction held 10 bases outside the gene matches. CDR3 DNA sequence: TGTGCCAGCAGCTATACCGGGACTAGCGGGAGTTTTCCGCAGTATTTT. Encoded protein: CASSYTGTSGSFPQYF. The full variable domain, in which reference TRBV7-2 and TRBJ2-3 provide the parts outside the CDR3, is GAGVSQSPSNKVTEKGKDVELRCDPISGHTALYWYRQSLGQGLEFLIYFQGNSAPDKSGLPSDRFSAERTGGSVSTLTIQRTQQEDSAVYLCASSYTGTSGSFPQYFGPGTRLTVL.

V usage is TRBV2 and J usage is TRBJ2-5; D call uncertain. Trimming pared 6 bases from V and 0 bases from J, leaving 8 bases between. Germline CDR1 reads SNHLY; CDR2 reads FYNNEI. This CDR3 contains 13 residues. CDR3 in DNA: TGTGCCAGCAGCTCGTTGTACCAAGAGACCCAGTACTTC. Encoded protein: CASSSLYQETQYF.

The chain employs TRBV4-3 and TRBJ2-3, with TRBD2 as a possible D gene (7 bases). The CDR3 consists of 16 residues. The germline V and J ends were trimmed by 0 bases and 6 bases, with 16 bases remaining between them. Germline assignment: CDR1 LGHNA and CDR2 YSLEER. The CDR3 reads CASSQDSGGRSDTQYF. For the CDR3, the DNA is TGCGCCAGCAGCCAAGATTCGGGGGGCAGGTCGGATACGCAGTATTTT.

The V and J genes are TRBV7-6 and TRBJ2-1; TRBD1 is a possible D gene (5 bases). This CDR3 has 16 amino acids. Trimming pared 1 base from V and 5 bases from J, leaving 15 bases between. Germline V gives CDR1 SGHVS, CDR2 FNYEAQ. CDR3 nucleotides: TGTGCCAGCAGCTTAGGACGTACAGGCCTCGACAATGAGCAGTTCTTC. Its protein product is CASSLGRTGLDNEQFF.